Sequencing of this T cell receptor (beta chain) was carried out in a study of shared clonotypes between healthy human individuals. Overall study: The donors, two women and three men, were aged 18 to 49.

Study conclusions and caveats: Around 5.3% of naive CD4 clonotypes were shared across several donors.

J was trimmed by 5 bases and V by 5 bases; bases with no gene match: 9. The germline V gene has CDR1 SGHAT and CDR2 FQNNGV. CDR3 size: 15 residues. As to this clone: Its target is unknown.

Assay execution proceeded at the deep level. In the source study's methods: Filtering differed because ImmunoSEQ produced junction-only sequences that carried no quality scores. The repertoire was sequenced with immunoSEQ multiplex PCR; TCRdb's copy has only in-frame clones and lacks some. Clonal size and the V and J genes are those of that table, whereas D and trimming came from the DNA. There are some 660,000 clones in the sample; around 78% occur only once, and more than 1.5% lies in the top ten. This sequence joins TRBV11-2 and TRBJ2-1, with 7 bases identical to TRBD1. Sequenced material: memory CD4+ T cells sorted from blood. As to subset: CD45RA-negative fraction. The TCR sequence derives from a woman aged 30 to 39 in good health. CDR3 DNA: TGTGCCAGCAGCCGCTACCAACAGGGGAACAATGAGCAGTTCTTC. Encoded protein: CASSRYQQGNNEQFF.